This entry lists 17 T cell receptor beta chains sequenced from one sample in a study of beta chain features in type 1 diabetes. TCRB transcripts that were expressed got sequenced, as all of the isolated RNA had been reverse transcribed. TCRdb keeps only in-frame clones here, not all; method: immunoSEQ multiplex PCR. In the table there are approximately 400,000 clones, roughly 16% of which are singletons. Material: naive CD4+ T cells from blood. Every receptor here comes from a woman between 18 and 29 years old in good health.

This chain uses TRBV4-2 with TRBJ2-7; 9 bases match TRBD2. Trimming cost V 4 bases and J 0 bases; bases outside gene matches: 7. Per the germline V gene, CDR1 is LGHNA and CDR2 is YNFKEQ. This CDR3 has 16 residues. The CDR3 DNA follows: TGTGCCAGCAGCCCACAACATAGCGGGAGCTCCTACGAGCAGTACTTC. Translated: CASSPQHSGSSYEQYF.

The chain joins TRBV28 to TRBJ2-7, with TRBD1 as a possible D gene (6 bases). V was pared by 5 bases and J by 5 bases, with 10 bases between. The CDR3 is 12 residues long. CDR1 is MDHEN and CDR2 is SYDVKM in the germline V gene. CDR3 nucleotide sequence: TGTGCCAGCAGTCCAGGGGTCCACGAGCAGTACTTC. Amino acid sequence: CASSPGVHEQYF.

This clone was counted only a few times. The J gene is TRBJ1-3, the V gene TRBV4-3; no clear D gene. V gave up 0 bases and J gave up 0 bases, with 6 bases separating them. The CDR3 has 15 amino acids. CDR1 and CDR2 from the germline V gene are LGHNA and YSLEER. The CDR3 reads CASSQERFSGNTIYF. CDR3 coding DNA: TGCGCCAGCAGCCAAGAGCGGTTCTCTGGAAACACCATATATTTT.

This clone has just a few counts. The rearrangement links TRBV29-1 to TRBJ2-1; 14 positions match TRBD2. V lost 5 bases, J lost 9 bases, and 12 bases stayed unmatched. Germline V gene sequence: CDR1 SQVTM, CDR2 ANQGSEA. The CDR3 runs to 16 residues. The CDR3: CSVRSGTSGSAGEQFF. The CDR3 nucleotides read TGCAGCGTTCGTTCCGGGACTAGCGGGAGTGCTGGTGAGCAGTTCTTC.

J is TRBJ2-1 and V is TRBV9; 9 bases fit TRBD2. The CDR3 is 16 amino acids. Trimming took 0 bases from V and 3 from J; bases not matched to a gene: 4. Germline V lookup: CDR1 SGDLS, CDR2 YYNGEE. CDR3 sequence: CASSVDLREGYNEQFF. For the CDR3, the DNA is TGTGCCAGCAGCGTAGATTTGCGGGAGGGCTACAATGAGCAGTTCTTC.

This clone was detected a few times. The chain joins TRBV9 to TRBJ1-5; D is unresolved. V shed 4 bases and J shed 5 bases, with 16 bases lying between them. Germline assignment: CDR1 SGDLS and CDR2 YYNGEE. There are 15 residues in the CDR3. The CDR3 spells CASSSSPRTDQPQHF. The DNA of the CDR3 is TGTGCCAGCAGCTCTAGCCCTAGGACCGATCAGCCCCAGCATTTT.

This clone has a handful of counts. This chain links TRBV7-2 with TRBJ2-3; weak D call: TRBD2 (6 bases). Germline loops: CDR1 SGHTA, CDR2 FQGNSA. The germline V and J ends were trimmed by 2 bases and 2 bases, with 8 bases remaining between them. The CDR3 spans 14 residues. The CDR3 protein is CASSLTSFTDTQYF. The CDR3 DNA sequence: TGTGCCAGCAGCTTAACTAGCTTCACAGATACGCAGTATTTT.

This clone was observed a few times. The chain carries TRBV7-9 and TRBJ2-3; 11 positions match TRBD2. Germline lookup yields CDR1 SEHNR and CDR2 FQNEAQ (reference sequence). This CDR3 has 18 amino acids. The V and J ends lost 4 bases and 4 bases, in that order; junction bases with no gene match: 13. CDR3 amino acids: CASSSLFTSGREADTQYF. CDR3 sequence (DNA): TGTGCCAGCAGCTCCTTGTTCACTAGCGGGAGAGAGGCAGATACGCAGTATTTT.

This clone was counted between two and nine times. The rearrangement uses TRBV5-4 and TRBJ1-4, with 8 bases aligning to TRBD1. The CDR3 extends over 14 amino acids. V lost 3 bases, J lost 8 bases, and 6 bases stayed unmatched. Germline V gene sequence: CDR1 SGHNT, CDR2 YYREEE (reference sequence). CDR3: CASSSRQGTEKLFF. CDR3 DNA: TGTGCCAGCAGCTCGAGACAGGGGACGGAAAAACTGTTTTTT.

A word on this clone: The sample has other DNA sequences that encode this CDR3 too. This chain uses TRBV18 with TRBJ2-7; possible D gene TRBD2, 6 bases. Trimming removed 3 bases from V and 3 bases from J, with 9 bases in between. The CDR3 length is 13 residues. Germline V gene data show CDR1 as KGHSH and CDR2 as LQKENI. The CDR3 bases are TGTGCCAGCTCACCGCTCGGGGGCTACGAGCAGTACTTC. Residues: CASSPLGGYEQYF.

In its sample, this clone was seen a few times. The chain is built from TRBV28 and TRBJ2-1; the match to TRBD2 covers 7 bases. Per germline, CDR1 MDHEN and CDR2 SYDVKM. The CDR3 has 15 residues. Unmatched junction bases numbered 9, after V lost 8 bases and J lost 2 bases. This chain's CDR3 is CASGGSSQAYNEQFF. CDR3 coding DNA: TGTGCCAGCGGCGGGAGCAGTCAAGCCTACAATGAGCAGTTCTTC.

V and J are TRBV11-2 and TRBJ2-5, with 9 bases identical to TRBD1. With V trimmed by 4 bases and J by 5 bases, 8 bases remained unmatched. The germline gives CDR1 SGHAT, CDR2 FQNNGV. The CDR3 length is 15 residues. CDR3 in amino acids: CASSSRDRVLETQYF. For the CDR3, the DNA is TGTGCCAGCAGCTCTCGGGACAGGGTTTTGGAGACCCAGTACTTC.

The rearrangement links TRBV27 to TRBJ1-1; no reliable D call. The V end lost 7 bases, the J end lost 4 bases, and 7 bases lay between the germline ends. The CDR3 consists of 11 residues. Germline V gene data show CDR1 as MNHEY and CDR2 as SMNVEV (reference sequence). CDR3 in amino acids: CASTRGTEAFF. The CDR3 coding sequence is TGTGCCAGCACTCGGGGCACTGAAGCTTTCTTT.

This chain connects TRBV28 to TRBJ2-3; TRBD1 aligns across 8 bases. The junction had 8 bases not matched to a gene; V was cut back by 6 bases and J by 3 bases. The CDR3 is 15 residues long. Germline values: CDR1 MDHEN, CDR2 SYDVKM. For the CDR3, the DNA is TGTGCCAGCAGCCCACAGGGGGTCGGAACAGATACGCAGTATTTT. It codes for CASSPQGVGTDTQYF.

The CDR3 region is CSVAGRGSYNEQFF. CDR3 sequence (DNA): TGCAGCGTTGCGGGGAGAGGGTCCTACAATGAGCAGTTCTTC. The chain uses TRBV29-1 and TRBJ2-1; maybe TRBD2 (5 bases). The CDR3 is 14 amino acids. The germline CDR1 and CDR2 sequences are SQVTM and ANQGSEA. V was cut by 4 bases and J by 1 base, with 11 bases left in between.

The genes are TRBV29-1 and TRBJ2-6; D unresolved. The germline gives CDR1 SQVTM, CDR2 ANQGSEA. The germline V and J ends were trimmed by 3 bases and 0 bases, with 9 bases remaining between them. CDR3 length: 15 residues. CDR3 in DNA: TGCAGCGTTGAGGCATCGGGCTCTGGGGCCAACGTCCTGACTTTC. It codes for CSVEASGSGANVLTF.

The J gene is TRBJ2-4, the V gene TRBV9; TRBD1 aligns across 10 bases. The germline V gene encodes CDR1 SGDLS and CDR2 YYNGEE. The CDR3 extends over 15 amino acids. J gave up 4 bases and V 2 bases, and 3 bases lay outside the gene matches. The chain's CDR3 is CASSVRTGGKNIQYF. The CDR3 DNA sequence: TGTGCCAGCAGCGTCCGGACAGGGGGAAAAAACATTCAGTACTTC.